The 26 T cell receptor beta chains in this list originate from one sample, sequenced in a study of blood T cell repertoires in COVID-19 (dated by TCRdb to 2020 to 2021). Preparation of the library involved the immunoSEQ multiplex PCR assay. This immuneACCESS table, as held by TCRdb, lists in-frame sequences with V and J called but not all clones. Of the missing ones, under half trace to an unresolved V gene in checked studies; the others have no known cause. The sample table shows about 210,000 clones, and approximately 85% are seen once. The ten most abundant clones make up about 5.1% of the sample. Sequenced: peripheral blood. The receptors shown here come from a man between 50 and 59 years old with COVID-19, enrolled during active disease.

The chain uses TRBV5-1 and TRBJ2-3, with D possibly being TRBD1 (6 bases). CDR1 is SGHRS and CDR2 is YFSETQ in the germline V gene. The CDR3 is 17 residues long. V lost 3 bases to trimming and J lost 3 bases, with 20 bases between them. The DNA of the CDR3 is TGCGCCAGCAGCTCCGGAGCAACAGGGTGGGAGACAGATACGCAGTATTTT. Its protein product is CASSSGATGWETDTQYF.

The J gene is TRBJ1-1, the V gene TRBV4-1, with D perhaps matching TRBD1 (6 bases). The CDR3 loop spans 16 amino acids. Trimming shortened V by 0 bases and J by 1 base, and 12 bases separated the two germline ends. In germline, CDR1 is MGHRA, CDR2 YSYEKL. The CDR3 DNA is TGCGCCAGCAGCCAAGATCGTGGGACATCGAACACTGAAGCTTTCTTT. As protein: CASSQDRGTSNTEAFF.

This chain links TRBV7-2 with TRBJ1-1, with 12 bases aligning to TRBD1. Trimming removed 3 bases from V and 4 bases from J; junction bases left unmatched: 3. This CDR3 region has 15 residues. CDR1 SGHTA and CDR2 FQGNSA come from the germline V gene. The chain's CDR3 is CASSLGTGGLTEAFF. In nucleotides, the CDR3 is TGTGCCAGCAGCTTGGGGACAGGGGGCCTCACTGAAGCTTTCTTT.

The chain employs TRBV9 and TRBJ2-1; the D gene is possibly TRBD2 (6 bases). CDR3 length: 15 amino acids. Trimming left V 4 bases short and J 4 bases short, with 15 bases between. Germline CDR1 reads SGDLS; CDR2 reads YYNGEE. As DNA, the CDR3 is TGTGCCAGCAGCCCCCAGGGAGGCGATTACAATGAGCAGTTCTTC. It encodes CASSPQGGDYNEQFF.

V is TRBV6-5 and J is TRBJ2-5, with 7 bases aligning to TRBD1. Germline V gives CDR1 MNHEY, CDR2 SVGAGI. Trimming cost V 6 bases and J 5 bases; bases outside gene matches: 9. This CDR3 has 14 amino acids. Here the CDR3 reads CASRTGQVAETQYF. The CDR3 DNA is TGTGCCAGCAGAACTGGACAGGTCGCTGAGACCCAGTACTTC.

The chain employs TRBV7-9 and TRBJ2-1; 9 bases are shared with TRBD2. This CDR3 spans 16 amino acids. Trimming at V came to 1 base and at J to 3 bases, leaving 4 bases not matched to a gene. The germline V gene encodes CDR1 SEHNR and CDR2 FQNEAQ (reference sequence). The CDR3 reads CASSLGSGGYYNEQFF. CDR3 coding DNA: TGTGCCAGCAGCTTAGGTAGCGGGGGTTACTACAATGAGCAGTTCTTC.

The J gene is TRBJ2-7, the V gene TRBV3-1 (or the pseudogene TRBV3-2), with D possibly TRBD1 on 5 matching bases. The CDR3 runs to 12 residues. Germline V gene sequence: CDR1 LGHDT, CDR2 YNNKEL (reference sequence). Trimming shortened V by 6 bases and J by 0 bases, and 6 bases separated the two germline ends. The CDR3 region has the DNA TGTGCCAGCAGAGGGGTCTCCTACGAGCAGTACTTC. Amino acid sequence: CASRGVSYEQYF.

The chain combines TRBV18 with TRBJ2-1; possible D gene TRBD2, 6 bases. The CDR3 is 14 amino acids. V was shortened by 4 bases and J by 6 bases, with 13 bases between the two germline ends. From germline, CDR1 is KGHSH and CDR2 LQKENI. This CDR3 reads CASSRGLEGNEQFF. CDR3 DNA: TGTGCCAGCTCACGCGGACTGGAGGGCAATGAGCAGTTCTTC. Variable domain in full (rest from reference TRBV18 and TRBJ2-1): NAGVMQNPRHLVRRRGQEARLRCSPMKGHSHVYWYRQLPEEGLKFMVYLQKENIIDESGMPKERFSAEFPKEGPSILRIQQVVRGDSAAYFCASSRGLEGNEQFFGPGTRLTVL.

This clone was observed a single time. DNA for the CDR3: TGTGCCAGCAGCCCGACCGGGACAGGGAGAGGCGAGCAGTACTTC. The encoded protein is CASSPTGTGRGEQYF. This sequence joins TRBV7-3 and TRBJ2-7, with 9 bases fitting TRBD1. The CDR3 extends over 15 amino acids. The germline V gene has CDR1 SGHTA and CDR2 FQGTGA. The junction had 11 bases not matched to a gene; V was cut back by 5 bases and J by 6 bases.

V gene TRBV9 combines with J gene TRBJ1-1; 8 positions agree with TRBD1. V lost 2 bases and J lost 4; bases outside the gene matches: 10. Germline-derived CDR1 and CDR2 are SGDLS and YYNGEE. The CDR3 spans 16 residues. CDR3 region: CASSVGQGGLRTEAFF. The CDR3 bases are TGTGCCAGCAGCGTCGGACAGGGAGGTTTACGCACTGAAGCTTTCTTT.

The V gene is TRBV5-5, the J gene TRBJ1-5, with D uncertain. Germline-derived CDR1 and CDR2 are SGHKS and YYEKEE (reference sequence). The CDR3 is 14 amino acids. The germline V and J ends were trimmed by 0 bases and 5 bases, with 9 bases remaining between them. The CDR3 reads CASSLGVRDQPQHF. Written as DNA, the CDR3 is TGTGCCAGCAGCTTGGGGGTTCGGGATCAGCCCCAGCATTTT.

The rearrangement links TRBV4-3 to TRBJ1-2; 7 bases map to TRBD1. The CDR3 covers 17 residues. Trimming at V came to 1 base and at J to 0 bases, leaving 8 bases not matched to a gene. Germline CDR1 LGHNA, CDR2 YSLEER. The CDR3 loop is CASSQAPGQPTNYGYTF. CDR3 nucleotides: TGCGCCAGCAGCCAAGCCCCGGGACAGCCGACTAACTATGGCTACACCTTC.

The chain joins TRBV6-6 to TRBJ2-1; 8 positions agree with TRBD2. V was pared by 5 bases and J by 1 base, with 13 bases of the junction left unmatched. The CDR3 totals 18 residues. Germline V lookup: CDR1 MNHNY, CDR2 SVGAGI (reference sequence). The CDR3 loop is CASSPRGTRSQSYNEQFF. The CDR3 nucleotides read TGTGCCAGCAGTCCAAGGGGGACTAGGTCCCAATCCTACAATGAGCAGTTCTTC.

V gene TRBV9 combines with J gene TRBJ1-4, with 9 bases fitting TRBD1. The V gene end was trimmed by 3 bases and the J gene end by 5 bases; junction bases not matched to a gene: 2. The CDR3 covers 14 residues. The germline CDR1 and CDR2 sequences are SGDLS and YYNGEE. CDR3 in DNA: TGTGCCAGCAGCGCCGACAGGGGGAATGAAAAACTGTTTTTT. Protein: CASSADRGNEKLFF.

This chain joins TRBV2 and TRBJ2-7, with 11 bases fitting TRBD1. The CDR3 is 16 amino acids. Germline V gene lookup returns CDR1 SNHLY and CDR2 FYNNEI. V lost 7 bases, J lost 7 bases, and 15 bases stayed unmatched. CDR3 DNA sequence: TGTGCCAGCACTGTGAATATGGGGACAGGGGGAGGAGAGCAGTACTTC. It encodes CASTVNMGTGGGEQYF.

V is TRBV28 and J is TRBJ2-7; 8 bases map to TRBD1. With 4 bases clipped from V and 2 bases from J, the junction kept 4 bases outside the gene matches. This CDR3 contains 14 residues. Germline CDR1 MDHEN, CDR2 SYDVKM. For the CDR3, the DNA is TGTGCCAGCAGTTCGGGACAGGCAACCTACGAGCAGTACTTC. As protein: CASSSGQATYEQYF. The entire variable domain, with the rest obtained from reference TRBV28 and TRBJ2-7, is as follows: DVKVTQSSRYLVKRTGEKVFLECVQDMDHENMFWYRQDPGLGLRLIYFSYDVKMKEKGDIPEGYSVSREKKERFSLILESASTNQTSMYLCASSSGQATYEQYFGPGTRLTVT.

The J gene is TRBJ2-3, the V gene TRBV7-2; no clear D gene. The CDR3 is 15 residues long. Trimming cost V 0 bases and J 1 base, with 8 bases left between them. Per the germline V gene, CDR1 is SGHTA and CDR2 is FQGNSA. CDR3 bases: TGTGCCAGCAGCTTAGCGCGGTTCGGCACAGATACGCAGTATTTT. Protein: CASSLARFGTDTQYF. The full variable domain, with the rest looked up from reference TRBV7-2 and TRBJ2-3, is GAGVSQSPSNKVTEKGKDVELRCDPISGHTALYWYRQSLGQGLEFLIYFQGNSAPDKSGLPSDRFSAERTGGSVSTLTIQRTQQEDSAVYLCASSLARFGTDTQYFGPGTRLTVL.

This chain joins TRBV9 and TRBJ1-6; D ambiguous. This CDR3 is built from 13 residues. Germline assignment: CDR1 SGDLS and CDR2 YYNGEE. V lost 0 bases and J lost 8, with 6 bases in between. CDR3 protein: CASSVVSDSPLHF. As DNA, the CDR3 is TGTGCCAGCAGCGTAGTTTCAGATTCACCCCTCCACTTT.

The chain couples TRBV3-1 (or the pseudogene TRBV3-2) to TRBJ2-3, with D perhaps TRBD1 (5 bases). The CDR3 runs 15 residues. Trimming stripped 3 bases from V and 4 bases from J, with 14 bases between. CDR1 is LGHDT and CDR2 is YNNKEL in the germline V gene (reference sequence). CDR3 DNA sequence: TGTGCCAGCAGCCACTTAGGCAGGGCCCCAGATACGCAGTATTTT. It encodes CASSHLGRAPDTQYF.

CDR3 nucleotide sequence: TGTGCCTGGAGTGGGAGCAGCGGAAGTTTAAATGAAAAACTGTTTTTT. Translating it yields CAWSGSSGSLNEKLFF. The V and J genes are TRBV30 and TRBJ1-4; D not resolved. The CDR3 is made up of 16 amino acids. Germline values: CDR1 GTSNPN, CDR2 SVGIG (reference sequence). Trimming took off 1 base at V and 5 bases at J, with 17 bases between the two ends.

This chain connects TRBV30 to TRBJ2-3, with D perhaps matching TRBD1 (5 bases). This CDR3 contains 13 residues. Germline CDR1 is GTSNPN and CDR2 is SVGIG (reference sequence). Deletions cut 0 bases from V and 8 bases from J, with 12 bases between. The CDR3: CAWSVQVLGTQYF. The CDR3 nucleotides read TGTGCCTGGAGTGTACAGGTCCTGGGTACGCAGTATTTT.

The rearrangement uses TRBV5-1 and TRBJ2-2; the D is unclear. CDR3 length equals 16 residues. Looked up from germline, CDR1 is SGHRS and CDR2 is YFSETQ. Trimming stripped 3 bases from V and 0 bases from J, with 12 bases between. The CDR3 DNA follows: TGCGCCAGCAGCTACTTGGCGGCGACGAACACCGGGGAGCTGTTTTTT. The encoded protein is CASSYLAATNTGELFF.

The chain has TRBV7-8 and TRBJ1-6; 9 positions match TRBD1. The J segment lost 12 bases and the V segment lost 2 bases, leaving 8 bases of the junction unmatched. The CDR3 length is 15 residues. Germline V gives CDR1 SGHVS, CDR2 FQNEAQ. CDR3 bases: TGTGCCAGCAGCTTACTGGACAGGGGAGTTTTACCCCTCCACTTT. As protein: CASSLLDRGVLPLHF.

CDR3 DNA sequence: TGTGCCAGCAGCCCGGGACAAGCTCAGCCCCAGCATTTT. This translates into CASSPGQAQPQHF. The chain has TRBV12-3 or TRBV12-4 and TRBJ1-5, with a possible D match to TRBD1 (6 bases). This CDR3 is 13 amino acids long. Deletions cut 6 bases from V and 6 bases from J, with 12 bases between.

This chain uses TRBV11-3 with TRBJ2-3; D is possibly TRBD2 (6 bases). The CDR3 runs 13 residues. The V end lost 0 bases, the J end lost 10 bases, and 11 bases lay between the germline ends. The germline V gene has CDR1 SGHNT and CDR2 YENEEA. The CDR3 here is CASSLEGGDAQYF. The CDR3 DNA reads TGTGCCAGCAGCTTAGAGGGCGGGGACGCGCAGTATTTT.

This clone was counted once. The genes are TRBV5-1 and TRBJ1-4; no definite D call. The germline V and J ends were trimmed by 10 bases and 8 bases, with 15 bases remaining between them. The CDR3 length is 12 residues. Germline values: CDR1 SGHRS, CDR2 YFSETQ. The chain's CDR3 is CASAESDEKLFF. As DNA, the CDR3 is TGCGCCTCGGCCGAGAGCGACGAAAAACTGTTTTTT.